Shown below are 21 T cell receptor beta chains from a single sample sequenced in a study of T cells in Graves' hyperthyroidism and ophthalmopathy. Regions amplified from RNA transcripts were the TCR beta CDR3 regions. The TCR CDR3 was amplified in a first-round RT-PCR using the HTBI primer set. TCRdb re-called the multiplex PCR reads through MiXCR, storing one row per CDR3 protein. The table lists almost 350,000 distinct CDR3 sequences, 15% to 20% of them singletons. Material: blood. Receptors originate from a woman in her forties with Graves' ophthalmopathy.

This clonotype showed up many times. V usage is TRBV28 and J usage is TRBJ1-2; D perhaps matches TRBD1 (5 bases). Deletions cut 2 bases from V and 6 bases from J, with 10 bases between. The CDR3 runs 13 residues. Germline values: CDR1 MDHEN, CDR2 SYDVKM. The CDR3 protein is CASSLQGRDGYTF. CDR3 coding DNA: TGTGCCAGCAGTTTACAGGGTAGGGATGGCTACACCTTC.

This clonotype was seen repeatedly, ten times or more. V and J are TRBV6-2 or TRBV6-3 and TRBJ2-2; tentatively, D is TRBD2 (6 bases). The V and J ends lost 10 bases and 6 bases respectively, with 9 bases between them. CDR1 MNHEY and CDR2 SVGEGT come from the germline V gene. This CDR3 has 11 amino acids. CDR3 sequence (DNA): TGTGCCACCCGGGAGCCCGGGGAGCTGTTTTTT. This gives the protein CATREPGELFF.

This clonotype was found many times. A read error is possible here, since a much larger clone lies one base away. The chain joins TRBV7-2 to TRBJ2-7, with TRBD2 identical over 7 bases. Germline loops: CDR1 SGHTA, CDR2 FQGNSA. This CDR3 spans 13 amino acids. V lost 5 bases to trimming and J lost 3 bases; unmatched junction nucleotides: 4. The CDR3 DNA reads as TGTGCCAGCAGCCCGGGACTACACTACGAGCAGTACTTC. Translation: CASSPGLHYEQYF.

This chain connects TRBV10-2 to TRBJ1-2; possibly TRBD1 for D (5 bases). With 6 bases removed from V and 3 bases from J, the gap between germline ends came to 14 bases. The germline V gene encodes CDR1 WSHSY and CDR2 SAAADI. The CDR3 is 14 residues long. CDR3 sequence reads: CASSRERVDYGYTF. The CDR3 DNA sequence: TGCGCCAGCAGCAGGGAACGGGTCGACTATGGCTACACCTTC.

In this sample, this clonotype turned up many times. CDR3 sequence reads: CASSLARGRTEAFF. The CDR3 DNA reads TGCGCCAGCAGCTTGGCCAGGGGGCGGACTGAAGCTTTCTTT. This chain joins TRBV5-1 and TRBJ1-1; TRBD1 aligns across 8 bases. The CDR3 contains 14 residues. V gave up 0 bases and J gave up 5 bases; unmatched junction bases: 3. The germline CDR1 and CDR2 sequences are SGHRS and YFSETQ.

About this clonotype itself: A clone one base away is much larger, so this may be a read error. The CDR3 does not close with the conserved phenylalanine or tryptophan, likely indicating a read error. The rearrangement joins TRBV29-1 to TRBJ2-7; TRBD1 might be the D (5 bases). There are 12 residues in the CDR3. Trimming took off 6 bases at V and 1 base at J, with 10 bases between the two ends. The germline gives CDR1 SQVTM, CDR2 ANQGSEA. The CDR3 sequence is CSVVRDSYEQYL. CDR3 in DNA: TGCAGCGTCGTCAGGGATTCCTACGAGCAGTACTTA.

This clonotype was seen ten or more times. V and J are TRBV12-3 or TRBV12-4 and TRBJ2-5; TRBD1 aligns across 10 bases. The CDR3 sequence is 16 residues long. V lost 6 bases, J lost 4 bases, and 11 bases stayed unmatched. The CDR3 loop reads CASRSRDRGGGETQYF. CDR3 nucleotide sequence: TGTGCCAGCAGAAGCCGGGACAGGGGAGGGGGAGAGACCCAGTACTTC.

This clonotype showed up just a few times. V gene TRBV28 combines with J gene TRBJ1-5, with D tentatively TRBD1 (6 bases). V lost 5 bases, J lost 6 bases, and 17 bases lay in between. Germline V gives CDR1 MDHEN, CDR2 SYDVKM. The CDR3 totals 15 residues. This CDR3 reads CASSLGDRWVQPQHF. CDR3 DNA sequence: TGTGCCAGCAGTCTAGGAGACAGGTGGGTTCAGCCCCAGCATTTT.

This clonotype occurred many times. The CDR3 region is CAWRAKGYGYTF. The CDR3 DNA reads as TGTGCCTGGAGAGCTAAGGGGTACGGCTACACCTTC. V and J are TRBV30 and TRBJ1-2; D possibly corresponds to TRBD1 (5 bases). CDR1 and CDR2 (germline): GTSNPN, SVGIG (reference sequence). V dropped 3 bases and J dropped 8 bases, with 13 bases sitting between them. The CDR3 is made up of 12 amino acids.

This clonotype was seen many times. The chain joins TRBV4-2 to TRBJ2-7; D may be TRBD1 or TRBD2 (5 bases each). The CDR3 is 17 amino acids. The V gene's germline CDR1 is LGHNA and CDR2 YNFKEQ. Trimming cost V 1 base and J 2 bases, with 18 bases left between them. For the CDR3, the DNA is TGTGCCAGCAGCCAAGCCGGGACGTCCGACGCCGCCTACGAGCAGTACTTC. It specifies CASSQAGTSDAAYEQYF.

The sample holds many counts of this clonotype. The chain employs TRBV20-1 and TRBJ1-1; TRBD1 is a possible D gene (5 bases). V was shortened by 1 base and J by 3 bases, with 12 bases between the two germline ends. CDR3 length equals 14 residues. Germline V gene sequence: CDR1 DFQATT, CDR2 SNEGSKA (reference sequence). CDR3 amino acids: CSARGPQGDTEAFF. As DNA, the CDR3 is TGCAGTGCTAGAGGTCCCCAAGGGGACACTGAAGCTTTCTTT.

This clonotype showed up many times. The rearrangement joins TRBV9 to TRBJ1-1; D remains unclear. This CDR3 region has 14 residues. Germline V gene sequence: CDR1 SGDLS, CDR2 YYNGEE. Trimming took off 0 bases at V and 2 bases at J, with 8 bases between the two ends. The CDR3 coding sequence is TGTGCCAGCAGCGTAGTGCAGTCAAACACTGAAGCTTTCTTT. Amino acids: CASSVVQSNTEAFF.

The V call is TRBV20-1, the J call TRBJ1-2, with 8 nucleotides matching TRBD1. The V gene end was trimmed by 6 bases and the J gene end by 8 bases; junction bases not matched to a gene: 11. Germline V gene data show CDR1 as DFQATT and CDR2 as SNEGSKA (reference sequence). The CDR3 sequence is 13 residues long. CDR3 region: CSAYSGGAGGYTF. In nucleotides, the CDR3 is TGCAGTGCGTACTCAGGGGGCGCAGGGGGCTACACCTTC.

Ten or more counts support this clonotype. The chain employs TRBV5-5 and TRBJ1-1, with 7 bases aligning to TRBD1. After removal of 2 bases from V and 0 bases from J, the junction contained 7 bases not matched to a gene. There are 16 residues in the CDR3. Germline CDR1 SGHKS, CDR2 YYEKEE (reference sequence). The DNA for the CDR3 is TGTGCCAGCAGCTTTTCCGGGACAGCCATGAACACTGAAGCTTTCTTT. Amino acids: CASSFSGTAMNTEAFF.

This clonotype turned up a few times. The chain combines TRBV13 with TRBJ1-1, with D uncertain. Trimming removed 4 bases at V and 10 bases at J, with 16 bases between. Germline V gives CDR1 PRHDT, CDR2 FYEKMQ (reference sequence). CDR3 length equals 13 residues. Here the CDR3 reads CASSSIPPDRAFF. The CDR3 DNA is TGTGCCAGCAGCTCCATCCCACCTGATCGAGCTTTCTTT.

As to this clonotype: Compared with germline, one end of the junction differs, possibly owing to a read error. J is TRBJ1-2 and V is TRBV6-1, with D maybe TRBD1 (5 bases). Germline V lookup: CDR1 MNHNS, CDR2 SASEGT. This CDR3 is built from 12 residues. In DNA, the CDR3 is TGTGCCAGCAATGAAGCAGGGTGGGGCTACATCTTC. Translation gives CASNEAGWGYIF.

The sample holds many counts of this clonotype. J is TRBJ1-2 and V is TRBV25-1; D gene ambiguous. Germline assignment: CDR1 MGHDK and CDR2 SYGVNS. The CDR3 totals 15 residues. Trimming took off 6 bases at V and 5 bases at J, with 19 bases between the two ends. This chain's CDR3 is CASRPEVDGMYGYTF. DNA of the CDR3: TGTGCCAGCAGGCCGGAGGTAGACGGGATGTATGGCTACACCTTC.

V and J are TRBV18 and TRBJ2-2; unclear D gene. Germline V gene data show CDR1 as KGHSH and CDR2 as LQKENI. The CDR3 runs to 13 residues. The V end lost 4 bases, the J end lost 4 bases, and 7 bases lay between the germline ends. The CDR3 is CASSQQRTGELFF. DNA of the CDR3: TGTGCCAGCTCACAACAGCGCACCGGGGAGCTGTTTTTT. Variable domain in full (rest from reference TRBV18 and TRBJ2-2): NAGVMQNPRHLVRRRGQEARLRCSPMKGHSHVYWYRQLPEEGLKFMVYLQKENIIDESGMPKERFSAEFPKEGPSILRIQQVVRGDSAAYFCASSQQRTGELFFGEGSRLTVL.

This clonotype was seen many times. The gene calls are TRBV28 and TRBJ2-7, with D unclear. CDR1 MDHEN and CDR2 SYDVKM come from the germline V gene. Deletions cut 8 bases from V and 0 bases from J, with 11 bases between. The CDR3 loop spans 13 amino acids. CDR3 residues: CASALVPSYEQYF. In nucleotides, the CDR3 is TGTGCCAGCGCTCTGGTTCCCTCCTACGAGCAGTACTTC.

This clonotype was observed at least ten times. This rearrangement joins TRBV12-3 or TRBV12-4 to TRBJ2-7; 8 bases align to TRBD1. This CDR3 region has 14 residues. Trimming at V came to 2 bases and at J to 4 bases, leaving 4 bases not matched to a gene. CDR3 in DNA: TGTGCCAGCAGTTTACAGGGGGCACCTTACGAGCAGTACTTC. Residues: CASSLQGAPYEQYF.

In its sample, this clonotype was seen many times. CDR3 nucleotide sequence: TGTGCCAGCAGCCAGGGTGGCGGAACTGAAGCTTTCTTT. The encoded protein is CASSQGGGTEAFF. The chain recombines TRBV6-1 with TRBJ1-1; possible D gene TRBD1, 5 bases. The CDR3 contains 13 residues. Germline V lookup: CDR1 MNHNS, CDR2 SASEGT. Trimming removed 6 bases at V and 5 bases at J, with 13 bases between.